This T cell receptor beta chain is from a study of cytomegalovirus exposure and HLA in healthy donors. Points from the study as a whole: In a later analysis, TCR beta V- and J-gene trimming was associated with a missense DCLRE1C variant.

Trimming took 5 bases from V and 5 from J; bases not matched to a gene: 9. CDR3 length equals 15 residues. From germline, CDR1 is MNHEY and CDR2 SVGAGI. As regards this clone: Its antigen is not identified.

Primers: 60 Vbeta forward and 13 Jbeta reverse. The repertoire was sequenced with immunoSEQ multiplex PCR; TCRdb's copy has only in-frame clones and lacks some. The sample includes 95,000 to 150,000 clones, 74% of them seen just once. Sequenced material: PBMCs. This clonotype was obtained from a woman between 50 and 59 years old in good health and CMV-seropositive. V usage is TRBV6-5 and J usage is TRBJ2-5, with TRBD2 matching 9 bases. CDR3 region: CASSRGGGAFETQYF. The CDR3 region has the DNA TGTGCCAGCAGTCGGGGCGGGGGGGCATTCGAGACCCAGTACTTC.